The 4 T cell receptor beta chains below were found in one sample sequenced in a study of blood T cell repertoires in COVID-19. Assay: immunoSEQ multiplex PCR; the TCRdb copy retains only in-frame clones and omits some. The table includes roughly 220,000 clones, almost 90% detected once. Source material: PBMCs or T cells enriched from blood (not recorded which). The receptor set was obtained from a woman aged 45-59 years with acute COVID-19.

The CDR3 DNA sequence: TGCGCCAGCAGCTTTAGGGACTCCTACCTGGTATACAATGAGCAGTTCTTC. This codes for CASSFRDSYLVYNEQFF. The rearrangement links TRBV5-1 to TRBJ2-1; weak D call: TRBD2 (6 bases). The ends were cut back, 2 bases at V and 4 bases at J, with 19 bases in the middle. This CDR3 has 17 residues. CDR1 SGHRS and CDR2 YFSETQ come from the germline V gene.

This chain connects TRBV19 to TRBJ2-6, with D unresolved. CDR3 length: 14 residues. The V end was cut by 3 bases, the J end by 3 bases, with 6 bases between. Per the germline V gene, CDR1 is LNHDA and CDR2 is SQIVND (reference sequence). CDR3 nucleotides: TGTGCCAGTAGTATCCCTTATGGGGCCAACGTCCTGACTTTC. It yields the protein CASSIPYGANVLTF.

V and J are TRBV4-2 and TRBJ2-1, with TRBD2 as a possible D gene (6 bases). Trimming left V 0 bases short and J 0 bases short, with 12 bases between. The CDR3 loop spans 17 amino acids. In germline, CDR1 is LGHNA, CDR2 YNFKEQ. The DNA of the CDR3 is TGTGCCAGCAGCCAAGATCCGGGGGTTAGCTCCTACAATGAGCAGTTCTTC. Encoded protein: CASSQDPGVSSYNEQFF.

The chain recombines TRBV9 with TRBJ2-1, with D possibly being TRBD2 (6 bases). V dropped 0 bases and J dropped 0 bases, with 10 bases sitting between them. The germline CDR1 and CDR2 sequences are SGDLS and YYNGEE. The CDR3 sequence is 16 residues long. Here the CDR3 DNA reads TGTGCCAGCAGCGTAGGGCGGGGCCCCTCCTACAATGAGCAGTTCTTC. Translation gives CASSVGRGPSYNEQFF.